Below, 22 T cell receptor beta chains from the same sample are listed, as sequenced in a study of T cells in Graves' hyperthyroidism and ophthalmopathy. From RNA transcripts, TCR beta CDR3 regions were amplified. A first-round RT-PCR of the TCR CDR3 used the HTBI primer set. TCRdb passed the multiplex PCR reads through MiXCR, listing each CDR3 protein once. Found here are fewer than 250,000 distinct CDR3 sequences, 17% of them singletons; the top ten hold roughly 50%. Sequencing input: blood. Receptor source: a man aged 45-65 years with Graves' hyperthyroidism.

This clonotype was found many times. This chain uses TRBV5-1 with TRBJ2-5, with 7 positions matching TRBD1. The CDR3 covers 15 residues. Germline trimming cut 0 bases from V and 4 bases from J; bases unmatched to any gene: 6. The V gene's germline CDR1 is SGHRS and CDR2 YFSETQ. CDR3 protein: CASSLVGGGGETQYF. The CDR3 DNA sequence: TGCGCCAGCAGCTTGGTAGGGGGCGGAGGAGAGACCCAGTACTTC.

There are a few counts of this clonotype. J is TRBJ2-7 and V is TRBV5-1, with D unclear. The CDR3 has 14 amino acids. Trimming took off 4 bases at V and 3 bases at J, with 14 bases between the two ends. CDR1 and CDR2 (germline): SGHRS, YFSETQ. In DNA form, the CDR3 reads TGCGCCAGCAGCGGAACAGCCCGAAACTACGAGCAGTACTTC. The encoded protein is CASSGTARNYEQYF.

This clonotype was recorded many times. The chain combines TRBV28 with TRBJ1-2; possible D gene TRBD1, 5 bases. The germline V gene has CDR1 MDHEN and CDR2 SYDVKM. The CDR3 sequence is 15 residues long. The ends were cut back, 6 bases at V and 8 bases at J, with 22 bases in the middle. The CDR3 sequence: CASSPPRRGAGGYTF. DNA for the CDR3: TGTGCCAGCAGCCCACCTCGCCGGGGCGCGGGAGGCTACACCTTC.

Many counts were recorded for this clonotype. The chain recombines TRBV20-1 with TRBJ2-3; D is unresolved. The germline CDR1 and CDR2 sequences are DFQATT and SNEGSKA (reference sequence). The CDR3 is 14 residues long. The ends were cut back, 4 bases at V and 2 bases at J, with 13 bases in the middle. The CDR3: CSAKRWQSTDTQYF. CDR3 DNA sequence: TGCAGTGCTAAGAGATGGCAGTCCACAGATACGCAGTATTTT.

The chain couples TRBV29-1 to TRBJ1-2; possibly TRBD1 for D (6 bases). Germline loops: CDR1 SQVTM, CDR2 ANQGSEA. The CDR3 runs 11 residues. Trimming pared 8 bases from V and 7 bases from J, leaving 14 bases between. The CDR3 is CSCRGGSGYTF. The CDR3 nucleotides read TGCAGCTGCAGGGGAGGAAGTGGCTACACCTTC.

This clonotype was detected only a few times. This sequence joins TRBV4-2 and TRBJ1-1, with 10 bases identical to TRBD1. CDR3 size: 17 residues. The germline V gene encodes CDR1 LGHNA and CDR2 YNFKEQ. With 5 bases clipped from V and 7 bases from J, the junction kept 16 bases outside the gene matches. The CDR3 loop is CASSTRQGAAYEYEAFF. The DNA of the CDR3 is TGTGCCAGCAGCACTCGACAGGGGGCGGCATACGAGTATGAAGCTTTCTTT.

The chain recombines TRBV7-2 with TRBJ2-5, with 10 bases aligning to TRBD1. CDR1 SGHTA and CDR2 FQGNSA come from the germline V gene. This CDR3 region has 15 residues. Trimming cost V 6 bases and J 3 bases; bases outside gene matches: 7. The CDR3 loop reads CASREPGTGEETQYF. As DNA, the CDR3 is TGTGCCAGCAGAGAGCCCGGGACAGGGGAAGAGACCCAGTACTTC.

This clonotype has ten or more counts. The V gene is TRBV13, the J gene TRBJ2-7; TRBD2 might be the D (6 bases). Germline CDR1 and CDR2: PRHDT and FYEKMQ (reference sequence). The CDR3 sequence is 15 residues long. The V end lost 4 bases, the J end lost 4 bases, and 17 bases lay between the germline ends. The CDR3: CASSSAGSGQYEQYF. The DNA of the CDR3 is TGTGCCAGCAGCTCCGCCGGTAGCGGACAATACGAGCAGTACTTC.

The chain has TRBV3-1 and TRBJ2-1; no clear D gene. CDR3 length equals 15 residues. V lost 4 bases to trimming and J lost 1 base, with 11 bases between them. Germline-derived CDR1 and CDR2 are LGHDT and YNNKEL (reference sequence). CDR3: CASSRDGLSYNEQFF. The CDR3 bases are TGTGCCAGCAGCCGAGACGGCCTATCCTACAATGAGCAGTTCTTC.

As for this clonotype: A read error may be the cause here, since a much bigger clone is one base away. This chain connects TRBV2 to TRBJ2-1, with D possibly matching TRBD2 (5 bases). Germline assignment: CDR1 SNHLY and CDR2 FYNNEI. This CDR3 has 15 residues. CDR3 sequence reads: CASTPQRASFNEQFF. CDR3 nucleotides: TGTGCCAGCACCCCACAGAGGGCCTCCTTCAATGAGCAGTTCTTC. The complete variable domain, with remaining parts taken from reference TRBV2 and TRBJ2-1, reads EPEVTQTPSHQVTQMGQEVILRCVPISNHLYFYWYRQILGQKVEFLVSFYNNEISEKSEIFDDQFSVERPDGSNFTLKIRSTKLEDSAMYFCASTPQRASFNEQFFGPGTRLTVL.

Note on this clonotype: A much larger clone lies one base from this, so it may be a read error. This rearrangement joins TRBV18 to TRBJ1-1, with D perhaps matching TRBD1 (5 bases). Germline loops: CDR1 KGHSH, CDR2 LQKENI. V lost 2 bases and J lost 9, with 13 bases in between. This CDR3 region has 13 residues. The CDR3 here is CASSPAGGTKAFF. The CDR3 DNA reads TGTGCCAGCTCACCAGCGGGGGGGACTAAAGCTTTCTTT.

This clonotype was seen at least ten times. CDR3 in DNA: TGTGCCAGCAGTTCGGGAGGGGATGACTATGGCTACACCTTC. This codes for CASSSGGDDYGYTF. V and J are TRBV28 and TRBJ1-2, with a tentative D call TRBD1 (5 bases). V lost 4 bases and J lost 3, with 12 bases in between. The CDR3 has 14 residues. In germline, CDR1 is MDHEN, CDR2 SYDVKM.

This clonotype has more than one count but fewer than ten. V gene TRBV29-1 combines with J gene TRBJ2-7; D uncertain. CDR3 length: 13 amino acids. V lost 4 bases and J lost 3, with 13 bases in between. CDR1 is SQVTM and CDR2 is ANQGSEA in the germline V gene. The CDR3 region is CSVGSRTRYEQYF. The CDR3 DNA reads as TGCAGCGTTGGGAGCAGAACTCGCTACGAGCAGTACTTC.

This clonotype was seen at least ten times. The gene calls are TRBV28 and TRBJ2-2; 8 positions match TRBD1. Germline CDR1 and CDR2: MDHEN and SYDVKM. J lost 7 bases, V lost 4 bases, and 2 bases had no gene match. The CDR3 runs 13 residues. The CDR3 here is CASSYRGVGELFF. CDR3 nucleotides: TGTGCCAGCAGTTACAGGGGGGTCGGGGAGCTGTTTTTT.

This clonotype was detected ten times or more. CDR3 in DNA: TGCGCCAGCAGCTTGGGCTCTAACACTGAAGCTTTCTTT. Translating gives CASSLGSNTEAFF. The chain joins TRBV5-1 to TRBJ1-1; D is undetermined. The germline V gene has CDR1 SGHRS and CDR2 YFSETQ. The ends were cut back, 0 bases at V and 2 bases at J, with 5 bases in the middle. This CDR3 is built from 13 residues. Variable domain in full (rest from reference TRBV5-1 and TRBJ1-1): KAGVTQTPRYLIKTRGQQVTLSCSPISGHRSVSWYQQTPGQGLQFLFEYFSETQRNKGNFPGRFSGRQFSNSRSEMNVSTLELGDSALYLCASSLGSNTEAFFGQGTRLTVV.

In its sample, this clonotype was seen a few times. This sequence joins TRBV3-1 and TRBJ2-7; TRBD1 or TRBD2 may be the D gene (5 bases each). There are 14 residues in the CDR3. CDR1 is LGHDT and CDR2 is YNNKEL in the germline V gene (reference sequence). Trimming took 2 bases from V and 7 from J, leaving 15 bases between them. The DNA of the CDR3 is TGTGCCAGCAGCCAAACGGGACGGTTGGGGGAGCAGTACTTC. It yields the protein CASSQTGRLGEQYF.

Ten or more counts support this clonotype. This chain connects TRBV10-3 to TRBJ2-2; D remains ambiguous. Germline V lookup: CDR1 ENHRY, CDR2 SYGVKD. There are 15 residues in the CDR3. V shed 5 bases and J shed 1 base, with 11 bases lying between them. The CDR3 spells CAISYLPGNTGELFF. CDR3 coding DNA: TGTGCCATCAGTTACCTCCCAGGGAACACCGGGGAGCTGTTTTTT.

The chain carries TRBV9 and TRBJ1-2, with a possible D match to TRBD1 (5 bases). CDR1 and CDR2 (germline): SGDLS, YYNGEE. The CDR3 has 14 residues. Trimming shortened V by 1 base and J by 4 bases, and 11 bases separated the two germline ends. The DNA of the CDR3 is TGTGCCAGCAGCGTACAGGGTAGTGGCTATGGCTACACCTTC. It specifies CASSVQGSGYGYTF. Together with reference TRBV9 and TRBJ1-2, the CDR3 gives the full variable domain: DSGVTQTPKHLITATGQRVTLRCSPRSGDLSVYWYQQSLDQGLQFLIQYYNGEERAKGNILERFSAQQFPDLHSELNLSSLELGDSALYFCASSVQGSGYGYTFGSGTRLTVV.

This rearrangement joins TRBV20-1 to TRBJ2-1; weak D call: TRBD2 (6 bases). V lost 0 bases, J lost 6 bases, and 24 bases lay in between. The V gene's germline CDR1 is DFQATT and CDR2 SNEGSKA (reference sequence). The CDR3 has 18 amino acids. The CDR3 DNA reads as TGCAGTGCTAGAGACCCCAGTTTAGCGGATGCCCCCTGCAATGAGCAGTTCTTC. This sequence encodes CSARDPSLADAPCNEQFF.

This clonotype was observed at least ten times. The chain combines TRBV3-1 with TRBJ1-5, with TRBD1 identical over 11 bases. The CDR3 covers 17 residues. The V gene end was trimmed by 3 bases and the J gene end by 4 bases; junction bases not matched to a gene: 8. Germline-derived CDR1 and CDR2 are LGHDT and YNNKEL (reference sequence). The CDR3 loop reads CASSQADRGLENQPQHF. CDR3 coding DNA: TGTGCCAGCAGCCAGGCGGACAGGGGGCTTGAAAATCAGCCCCAGCATTTT.

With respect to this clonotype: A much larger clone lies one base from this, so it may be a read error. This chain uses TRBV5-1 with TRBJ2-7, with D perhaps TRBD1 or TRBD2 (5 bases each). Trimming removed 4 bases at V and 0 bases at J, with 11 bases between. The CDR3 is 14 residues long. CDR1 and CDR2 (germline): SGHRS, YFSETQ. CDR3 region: CASSGWDPSYEQYF. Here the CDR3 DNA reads TGCGCCAGCAGCGGCTGGGACCCCTCCTACGAGCAGTACTTC.

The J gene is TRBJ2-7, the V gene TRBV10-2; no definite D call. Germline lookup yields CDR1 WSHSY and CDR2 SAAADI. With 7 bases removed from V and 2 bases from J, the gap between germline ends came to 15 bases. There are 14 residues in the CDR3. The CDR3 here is CASTSESLTYEQYF. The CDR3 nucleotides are TGCGCCAGCACAAGCGAGTCCTTAACCTACGAGCAGTACTTC.